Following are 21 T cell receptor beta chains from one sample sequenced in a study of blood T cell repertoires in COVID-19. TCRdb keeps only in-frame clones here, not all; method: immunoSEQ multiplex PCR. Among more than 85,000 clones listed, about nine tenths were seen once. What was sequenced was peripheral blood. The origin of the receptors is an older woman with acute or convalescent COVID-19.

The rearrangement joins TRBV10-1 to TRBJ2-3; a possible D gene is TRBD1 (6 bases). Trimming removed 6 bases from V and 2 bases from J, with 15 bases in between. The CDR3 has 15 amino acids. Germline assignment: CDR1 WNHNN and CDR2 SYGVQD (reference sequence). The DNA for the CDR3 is TGCGCCAGCAGCGCCCGGAGACAGGACACAGATACGCAGTATTTT. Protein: CASSARRQDTDTQYF.

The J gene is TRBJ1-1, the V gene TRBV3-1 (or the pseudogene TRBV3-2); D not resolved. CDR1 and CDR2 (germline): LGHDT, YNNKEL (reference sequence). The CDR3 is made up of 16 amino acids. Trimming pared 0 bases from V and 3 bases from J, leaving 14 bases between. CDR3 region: CASSQDSSWRYTEAFF. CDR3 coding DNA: TGTGCCAGCAGCCAAGATTCAAGCTGGAGATACACTGAAGCTTTCTTT.

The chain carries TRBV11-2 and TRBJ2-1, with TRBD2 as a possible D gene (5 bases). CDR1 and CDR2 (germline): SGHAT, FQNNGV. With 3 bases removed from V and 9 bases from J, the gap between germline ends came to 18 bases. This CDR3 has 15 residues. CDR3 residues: CASSFPGNWDVEQFF. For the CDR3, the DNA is TGTGCCAGCAGCTTTCCGGGAAACTGGGATGTTGAGCAGTTCTTC. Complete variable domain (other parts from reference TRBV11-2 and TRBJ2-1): EAGVAQSPRYKIIEKRQSVAFWCNPISGHATLYWYQQILGQGPKLLIQFQNNGVVDDSQLPKDRFSAERLKGVDSTLKIQPAKLEDSAVYLCASSFPGNWDVEQFFGPGTRLTVL.

The CDR3 coding sequence is TGTGCCAGTAGTCAAGTGGGGGCGACCTCCAATGAGCAGTTCTTC. This sequence encodes CASSQVGATSNEQFF. The gene calls are TRBV19 and TRBJ2-1, with D maybe TRBD1 (6 bases). The CDR3 contains 15 residues. Looked up from germline, CDR1 is LNHDA and CDR2 is SQIVND (reference sequence). V was pared by 5 bases and J by 6 bases, with 17 bases between. Combining the CDR3 with reference TRBV19 and TRBJ2-1 gives the whole variable domain DGGITQSPKYLFRKEGQNVTLSCEQNLNHDAMYWYRQDPGQGLRLIYYSQIVNDFQKGDIAEGYSVSREKKESFPLTVTSAQKNPTAFYLCASSQVGATSNEQFFGPGTRLTVL.

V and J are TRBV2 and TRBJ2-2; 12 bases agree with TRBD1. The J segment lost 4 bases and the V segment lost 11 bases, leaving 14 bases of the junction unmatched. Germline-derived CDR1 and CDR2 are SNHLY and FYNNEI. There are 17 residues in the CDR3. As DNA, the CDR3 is TGTGCCTCAGCAGTCGGGACAGGGGGCGAGAGCACCGGGGAGCTGTTTTTT. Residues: CASAVGTGGESTGELFF. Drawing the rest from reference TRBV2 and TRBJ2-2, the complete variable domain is EPEVTQTPSHQVTQMGQEVILRCVPISNHLYFYWYRQILGQKVEFLVSFYNNEISEKSEIFDDQFSVERPDGSNFTLKIRSTKLEDSAMYFCASAVGTGGESTGELFFGEGSRLTVL.

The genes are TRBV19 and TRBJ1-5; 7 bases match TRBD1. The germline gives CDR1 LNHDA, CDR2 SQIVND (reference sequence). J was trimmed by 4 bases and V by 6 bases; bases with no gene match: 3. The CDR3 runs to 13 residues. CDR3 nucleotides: TGTGCCAGTAGCAGACAGGGTAATCAGCCCCAGCATTTT. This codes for CASSRQGNQPQHF.

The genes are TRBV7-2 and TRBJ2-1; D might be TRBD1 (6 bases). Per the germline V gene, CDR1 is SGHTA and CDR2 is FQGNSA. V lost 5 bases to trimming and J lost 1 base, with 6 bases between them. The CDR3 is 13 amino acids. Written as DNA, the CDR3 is TGTGCCAGCAGCGGGACATCCTACAATGAGCAGTTCTTC. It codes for CASSGTSYNEQFF.

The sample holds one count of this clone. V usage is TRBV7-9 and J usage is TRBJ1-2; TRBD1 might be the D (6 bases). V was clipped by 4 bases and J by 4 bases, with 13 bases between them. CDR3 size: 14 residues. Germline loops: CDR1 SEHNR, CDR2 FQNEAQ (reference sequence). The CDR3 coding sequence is TGTGCCAGCAGCTCCGAACAGGGTACCTATGGCTACACCTTC. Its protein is CASSSEQGTYGYTF.

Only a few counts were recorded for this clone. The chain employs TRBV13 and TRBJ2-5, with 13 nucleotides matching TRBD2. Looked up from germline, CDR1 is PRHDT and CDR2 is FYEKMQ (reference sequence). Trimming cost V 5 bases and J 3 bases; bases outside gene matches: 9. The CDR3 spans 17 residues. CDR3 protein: CASSPGLAGKEEETQYF. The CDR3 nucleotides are TGTGCCAGCAGCCCGGGACTAGCGGGGAAGGAAGAAGAGACCCAGTACTTC.

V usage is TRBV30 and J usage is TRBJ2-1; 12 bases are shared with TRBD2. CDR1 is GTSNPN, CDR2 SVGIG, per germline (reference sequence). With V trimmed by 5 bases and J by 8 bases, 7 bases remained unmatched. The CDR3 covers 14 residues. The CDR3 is CAWLAGGRWHEQFF. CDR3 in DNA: TGTGCCTGGCTAGCGGGAGGGCGTTGGCATGAGCAGTTCTTC.

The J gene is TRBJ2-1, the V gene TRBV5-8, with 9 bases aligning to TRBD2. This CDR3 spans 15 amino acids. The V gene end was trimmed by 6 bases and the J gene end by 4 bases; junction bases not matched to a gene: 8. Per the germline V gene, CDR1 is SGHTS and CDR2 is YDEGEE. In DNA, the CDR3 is TGTGCCAGCATCCCTAGACTAGCGGCGTACAATGAGCAGTTCTTC. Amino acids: CASIPRLAAYNEQFF. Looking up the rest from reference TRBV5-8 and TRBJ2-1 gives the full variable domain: EAGVTQSPTHLIKTRGQQATLRCSPISGHTSVYWYQQALGLGLQFLLWYDEGEERNRGNFPPRFSGRQFPNYSSELNVNALELEDSALYLCASIPRLAAYNEQFFGPGTRLTVL.

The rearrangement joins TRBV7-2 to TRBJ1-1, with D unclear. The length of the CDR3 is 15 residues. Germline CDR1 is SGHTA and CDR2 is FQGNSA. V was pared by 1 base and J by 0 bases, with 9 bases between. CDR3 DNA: TGTGCCAGCAGCTTAGAGGCGGGAATGAACACTGAAGCTTTCTTT. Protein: CASSLEAGMNTEAFF.

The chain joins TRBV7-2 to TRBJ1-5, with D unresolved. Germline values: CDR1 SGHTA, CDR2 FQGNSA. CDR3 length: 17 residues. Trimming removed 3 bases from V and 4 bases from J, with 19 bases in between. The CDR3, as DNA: TGTGCCAGCAGCTTGGAGGGAGCTCGTTTTACGAATCAGCCCCAGCATTTT. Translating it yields CASSLEGARFTNQPQHF.

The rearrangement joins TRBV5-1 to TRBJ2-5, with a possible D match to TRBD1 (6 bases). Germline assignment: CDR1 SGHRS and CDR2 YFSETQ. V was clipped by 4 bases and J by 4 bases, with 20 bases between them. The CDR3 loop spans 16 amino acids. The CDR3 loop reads CASSPGQRSSRETQYF. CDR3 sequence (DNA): TGCGCCAGCAGCCCGGGACAAAGAAGCTCACGAGAGACCCAGTACTTC.

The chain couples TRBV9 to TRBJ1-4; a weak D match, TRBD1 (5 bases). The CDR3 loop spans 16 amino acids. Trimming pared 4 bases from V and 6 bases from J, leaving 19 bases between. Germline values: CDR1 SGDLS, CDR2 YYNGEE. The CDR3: CASSPDPDVGHEKLFF. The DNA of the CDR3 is TGTGCCAGCAGCCCAGACCCGGACGTGGGGCATGAAAAACTGTTTTTT.

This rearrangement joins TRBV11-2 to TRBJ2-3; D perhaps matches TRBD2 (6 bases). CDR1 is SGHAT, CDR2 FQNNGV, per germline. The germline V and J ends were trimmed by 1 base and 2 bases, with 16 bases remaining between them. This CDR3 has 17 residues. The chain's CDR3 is CASSLVLLGGNTDTQYF. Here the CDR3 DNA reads TGTGCCAGCAGCTTAGTACTATTAGGCGGGAACACAGATACGCAGTATTTT.

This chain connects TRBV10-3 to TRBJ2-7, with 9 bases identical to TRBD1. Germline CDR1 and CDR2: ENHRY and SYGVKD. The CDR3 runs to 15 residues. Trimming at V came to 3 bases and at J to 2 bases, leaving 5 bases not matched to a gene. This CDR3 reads CAISDGTGTTYEQYV. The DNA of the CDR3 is TGTGCCATCAGTGATGGGACAGGGACGACCTACGAGCAGTACGTC.

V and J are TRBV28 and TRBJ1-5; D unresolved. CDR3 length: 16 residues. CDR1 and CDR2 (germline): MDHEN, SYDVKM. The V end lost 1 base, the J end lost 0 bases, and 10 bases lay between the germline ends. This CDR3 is CASSLFTGYSNQPQHF. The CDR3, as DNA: TGTGCCAGCAGTTTATTCACGGGTTATAGCAATCAGCCCCAGCATTTT.

The CDR3 DNA follows: TGTGCCAGCAGCCAAGATTTGATACAGAACTATGGCTACACCTTC. Translated, it gives CASSQDLIQNYGYTF. The chain recombines TRBV3-1 (or the pseudogene TRBV3-2) with TRBJ1-2; no clear D gene. V lost 0 bases and J lost 2, with 10 bases in between. From germline, CDR1 is LGHDT and CDR2 YNNKEL (reference sequence). The CDR3 covers 15 residues.

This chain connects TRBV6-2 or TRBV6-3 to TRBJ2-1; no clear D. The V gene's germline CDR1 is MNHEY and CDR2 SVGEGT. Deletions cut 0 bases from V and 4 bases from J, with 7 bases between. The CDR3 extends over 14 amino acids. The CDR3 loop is CASSYSSSYNEQFF. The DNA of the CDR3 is TGTGCCAGCAGTTACTCTTCATCATACAATGAGCAGTTCTTC.

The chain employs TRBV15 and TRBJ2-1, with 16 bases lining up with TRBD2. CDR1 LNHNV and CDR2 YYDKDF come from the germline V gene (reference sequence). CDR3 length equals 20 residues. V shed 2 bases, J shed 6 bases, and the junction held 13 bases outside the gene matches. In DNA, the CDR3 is TGTGCCACCAGCAGAAAAACAGGTCCGGGACTAGCGGGGGGGCGCAATGAGCAGTTCTTC. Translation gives CATSRKTGPGLAGGRNEQFF.